The rows below give T cell receptor beta chains drawn from one sample of a study of graft-versus-host responses after intestinal transplantation. These TCRs are of unknown antigen specificity. Data came from immunoSEQ multiplex PCR; TCRdb stores just in-frame clones and leaves some out. The sample contains 50,000 to 75,000 clones, about 94% of which appear only once. Material: unstimulated CD4+ T cells sorted from spleen or lymph node cells, obtained before transplant. The source of these receptors is a human donor who was the organ donor for an intestinal transplant. Both conserved end residues are part of each CDR3. The D gene is left open where the match is weak. Rows give clone size only sometimes, using once, few, many, or a class for an expanded clone.

D: -; J: TRBJ2-7; V: TRBV7-2; size: -; DNA: TGTGCCAGCAGCTTAGTGGGACAAACTCTCTACGAGCAGTACTTC; CDR3: CASSLVGQTLYEQYF
D: -; J: TRBJ2-7; V: TRBV7-3; size: -; DNA: TGTGCCAGCAGCTTAATGGATGGCCCCTACGAGCAGTACTTC; CDR3: CASSLMDGPYEQYF
D: -; J: TRBJ2-3; V: TRBV19; size: -; DNA: TGTGCCAGTAGTATCCCTGGCAGGAGCACAGATACGCAGTATTTT; CDR3: CASSIPGRSTDTQYF
D: TRBD1; J: TRBJ2-5; V: TRBV7-2; size: -; DNA: TGTGCCAGCAGCGCGGGACAGGGAAAGGGGCAAGAGACCCAGTACTTC; CDR3: CASSAGQGKGQETQYF
D: -; J: TRBJ1-5; V: TRBV18; size: -; DNA: TGTGCCAGCTCTAACCAGACCCAGGGGAGTCGCCAGCCCCAGCATTTT; CDR3: CASSNQTQGSRQPQHF
D: -; J: TRBJ1-6; V: TRBV7-3; size: -; DNA: TGTGCCAGCAGCTTAAATGGGGTTCCCAATTCACCCCTCCACTTT; CDR3: CASSLNGVPNSPLHF
D: TRBD1; J: TRBJ1-4; V: TRBV5-4; size: -; DNA: TGTGCCAGGGACAGGGGAGAGGAAAAACTGTTTTTT; CDR3: CARDRGEEKLFF
D: TRBD1; J: TRBJ1-1; V: TRBV4-2; size: -; DNA: TGTGCCAGCACCTCCCGACAGGGAAGTTGGACTGAAGCTTTCTTT; CDR3: CASTSRQGSWTEAFF
D: -; J: TRBJ1-3; V: TRBV6-1; size: -; DNA: TGTGCCAGCGAGTCGCGGGCTAGCTCTGGAAACACCATATATTTT; CDR3: CASESRASSGNTIYF
D: -; J: TRBJ1-1; V: TRBV7-9; size: -; DNA: TGTGCCAGCAGCTTAGTGACAGCGAACACTGAAGCTTTCTTT; CDR3: CASSLVTANTEAFF
D: -; J: TRBJ2-3; V: TRBV10-3; size: -; DNA: TGTGCCATCAGTGTAGGGCAGGGAAGCACAGATACGCAGTATTTT; CDR3: CAISVGQGSTDTQYF
D: -; J: TRBJ2-3; V: TRBV9; size: -; DNA: TGTGCCAGCAGCGTACAGGGGCTTAGCACAGATACGCAGTATTTT; CDR3: CASSVQGLSTDTQYF
D: -; J: TRBJ1-6; V: TRBV6-4; size: -; DNA: TGTGCCAGCAGTGACTCCCGGGGTAGAACAACTTGGAGCTCCTATAATTCACCCCTCCACTTT; CDR3: CASSDSRGRTTWSSYNSPLHF
D: -; J: TRBJ2-1; V: TRBV9; size: -; DNA: TGTGCCAGCAGCCCCGACTTCGGTCGCCCTTACAATGAGCAGTTCTTC; CDR3: CASSPDFGRPYNEQFF
D: -; J: TRBJ2-4; V: TRBV5-1; size: -; DNA: TGCGCCAGCAGCCCAGGGGGGCAATTAGCCAAAAACATTCAGTACTTC; CDR3: CASSPGGQLAKNIQYF
D: TRBD1; J: TRBJ1-2; V: TRBV10-3; size: once; DNA: TGTGCCATCAGTGACCGGGACAGGGGGATAAACGGCTACACCTTC; CDR3: CAISDRDRGINGYTF
D: -; J: TRBJ2-2; V: TRBV5-1; size: -; DNA: TGCGCCAGCAGCTTTACGGGGAACACCGGGGAGCTGTTTTTT; CDR3: CASSFTGNTGELFF
D: -; J: TRBJ1-6; V: TRBV9; size: -; DNA: TGTGCCAGCAGCGCCCAGGGGCAGCCGGCCTCACCCCTCCACTTT; CDR3: CASSAQGQPASPLHF
D: TRBD1; J: TRBJ1-5; V: TRBV4-2; size: -; DNA: TGTGCCAGCAGCCAAGAGGACAGGGTGGTTCAGCCCCAGCATTTT; CDR3: CASSQEDRVVQPQHF
D: TRBD1; J: TRBJ1-2; V: TRBV7-6; size: -; DNA: TGTGCCAGCAGCTTAGCTAGAGGGGGCGGCTACACCTTC; CDR3: CASSLARGGGYTF
D: -; J: TRBJ2-7; V: TRBV7-2; size: -; DNA: TGTGCCAGCAGCTTAGACCCTAAGAGCTCCTACGAGCAGTACTTC; CDR3: CASSLDPKSSYEQYF
D: -; J: TRBJ1-2; V: TRBV14; size: -; DNA: TGTGCCAGCAGCCAACGGCCAGGATTTGGCTACACCTTC; CDR3: CASSQRPGFGYTF
D: TRBD1; J: TRBJ1-1; V: TRBV6-6; size: -; DNA: TGTGCCAGCAGAACGACAGGGTTAAACACTGAAGCTTTCTTT; CDR3: CASRTTGLNTEAFF
D: -; J: TRBJ1-1; V: TRBV25-1; size: -; DNA: TGTGCCAGCAGACCAGGGTATAGGAACACTGAAGCTTTCTTT; CDR3: CASRPGYRNTEAFF
D: -; J: TRBJ2-7; V: TRBV5-1; size: -; DNA: TGCGCCAGCAGCTTTTCGGGCCTCGAATACTCCTACGAGCAGTACTTC; CDR3: CASSFSGLEYSYEQYF
D: -; J: TRBJ1-2; V: TRBV5-6; size: -; DNA: TGTGCCAGCAGCTTGGCCGGGCCTAACTATGGCTACACCTTC; CDR3: CASSLAGPNYGYTF
D: -; J: TRBJ2-2; V: TRBV7-8; size: -; DNA: TGTGCCACCCGGTCGAACACCGGGGAGCTGTTTTTT; CDR3: CATRSNTGELFF
D: -; J: TRBJ1-1; V: TRBV10-3; size: -; DNA: TGTGCCACCCCGATCCGGGGAATGAACACTGAAGCTTTCTTT; CDR3: CATPIRGMNTEAFF
D: -; J: TRBJ1-4; V: TRBV7-9; size: -; DNA: TGTGCCAGCAGCACTTCAGGGAGGGCTAATGAAAAACTGTTTTTT; CDR3: CASSTSGRANEKLFF
D: TRBD2; J: TRBJ2-3; V: TRBV7-2; size: few; DNA: TGTGCCAGCAGCTTAAGGAAGGGCGGGGGGGCTATCACAGATACGCAGTATTTT; CDR3: CASSLRKGGGAITDTQYF
D: -; J: TRBJ1-1; V: TRBV6-5; size: -; DNA: TGTGCCAGCAGTGGATTCAGGGTTCCTACTGAAGCTTTCTTT; CDR3: CASSGFRVPTEAFF
D: -; J: TRBJ2-7; V: TRBV6-5; size: -; DNA: TGTGCCAGCAATAGCCGGACAGCCTCCTACGAGCAGTACTTC; CDR3: CASNSRTASYEQYF
D: -; J: TRBJ1-1; V: TRBV29-1; size: -; DNA: TGCAGCGTCGTAGACGCTTTGAACACTGAAGCTTTCTTT; CDR3: CSVVDALNTEAFF
D: -; J: TRBJ1-1; V: TRBV29-1; size: -; DNA: TGCAGCGTTGAGGGAGGGAAAGTCACTGAAGCTTTCTTT; CDR3: CSVEGGKVTEAFF
D: -; J: TRBJ1-3; V: TRBV6-1; size: -; DNA: TGTGCCAGCATATCAGGGGCCCTTGGAAACACCATATATTTT; CDR3: CASISGALGNTIYF
D: -; J: TRBJ2-5; V: TRBV5-1; size: -; DNA: TGCGCCAGCAGCTTGGTGGCGGGGTCTGGGACCCAGTACTTC; CDR3: CASSLVAGSGTQYF
D: -; J: TRBJ2-5; V: TRBV5-6; size: once; DNA: TGTGCCAGCAGCCAATCAGGGGTGACCCAGTACTTC; CDR3: CASSQSGVTQYF
D: -; J: TRBJ2-1; V: TRBV4-1; size: once; DNA: TGCGCCAGCAGCCAAGAAGACCCACTCTCCTACAATGAGCAGTTCTTC; CDR3: CASSQEDPLSYNEQFF
D: TRBD2; J: TRBJ2-3; V: TRBV7-2; size: once; DNA: TGTGCCAGCAGCTTATTAGCGGGGGGGCGTGGCACAGATACGCAGTATTTT; CDR3: CASSLLAGGRGTDTQYF
D: -; J: TRBJ1-2; V: TRBV2; size: -; DNA: TGTGCCAGCACCTCTCGCAGACAGGAGTCCTATGGCTACACCTTC; CDR3: CASTSRRQESYGYTF
D: TRBD2; J: TRBJ2-7; V: TRBV10-1; size: -; DNA: TGCGCCAGCAGTTCCGGACTAGCGGGGGGGCCGAACTACGAGCAGTACTTC; CDR3: CASSSGLAGGPNYEQYF
D: TRBD1; J: TRBJ2-5; V: TRBV7-9; size: -; DNA: TGTGCCAGCAGCTTAGTCACAGGGGTTTCGAAGGAGACCCAGTACTTC; CDR3: CASSLVTGVSKETQYF
D: -; J: TRBJ1-6; V: TRBV7-2; size: -; DNA: TGTGCCAGCAGCTTAGAAACAGGGAATAATTCACCCCTCCACTTT; CDR3: CASSLETGNNSPLHF
D: TRBD1; J: TRBJ1-1; V: TRBV11-2; size: -; DNA: TGTGCCAGCAGCGCGGTGGGACAGGGGAACACTGAAGCTTTCTTT; CDR3: CASSAVGQGNTEAFF
D: -; J: TRBJ2-2; V: TRBV27; size: -; DNA: TGTGCCAGCAGTTTAGTTGCCCCACCAGGCACCGGGGAGCTGTTTTTT; CDR3: CASSLVAPPGTGELFF
D: TRBD1; J: TRBJ2-7; V: TRBV15; size: -; DNA: TGTGCCACCAGCTGGGAGAGTGGGACAGGGTTGTACGAGCAGTACTTC; CDR3: CATSWESGTGLYEQYF
D: -; J: TRBJ2-2; V: TRBV30; size: -; DNA: TGTGCCTGTTTTGGGTTCCACCGGGGAGCTGTTTTT; CDR3: CACFGFHRGAVF
D: TRBD2; J: TRBJ2-7; V: TRBV4-2; size: -; DNA: TGTGCCAGCGGCCAAGGTCTAGCGGGGGAAAGATTCTACGAGCAGTACTTC; CDR3: CASGQGLAGERFYEQYF
D: TRBD1; J: TRBJ1-2; V: TRBV27; size: -; DNA: TGTGCCAGCAGTTTCGGCAGGGGGCTTGGCTACACCTTC; CDR3: CASSFGRGLGYTF